Given below is one TCR beta chain in context. The antigen this receptor binds is unknown. Per-base qualities were not stored, and no clone one base away is much larger. Other DNA variants within this sample encode the same CDR3. This specimen belongs to a study of blood T cell repertoires in COVID-19 (TCRdb year 2020). In terms of the full investigation: Samples covering the acute and convalescent phases of COVID-19 were provided by collaborators in the United States, Italy and Spain. The material from the prospective study consisted of cDNA or gDNA derived from T cells, B-cell-depleted T cells, or PBMCs. The dataset comprised deeply sampled blood TCRbeta repertoires from subjects exposed to, actively infected with, or recovered from COVID-19. A freely available public database, intended as a resource for researchers studying the immune response to SARS-CoV-2, is where the repertoires were released. The samples were drawn from the first 160 participants of the ongoing ImmuneRACE study and from some 1,300 subjects provided by 6 global collaborators. A de-identified subject ID, COVID-19 status, age in years and sex were almost always included in the sample metadata. Where HLA class I and class II types were available, the types were taken from metadata supplied by the sample provider, not from assay-based typing.

TCRbeta CDR3 regions were amplified from genomic DNA by means of the immunoSEQ Assay, a bias-controlled multiplex PCR. Per the original workflow: The number of nucleated cells in each sample was estimated from the amplification of reference gene primers within the assay. Sequence reads were collapsed and filtered to measure the absolute abundance of every unique TCRbeta CDR3 rearrangement. For each sample, productive Simpson clonality was calculated by taking the square root of Simpson's diversity index across productive rearrangements. The immuneACCESS repertoire file appears here via TCRdb, limited to in-frame rearrangements. These files lack a portion of the clones; in checked studies, under half of the deficit traces to unresolved V genes, and the cause of the others is not known. Clone size and the V and J calls come from that table; the DNA yielded D and trimming. Counted in this sample were approximately 200,000 clones; 65% to 85% of them appeared once. The leading ten clones occupy approximately 3% of the sample.

Another Seattle source contributed samples from volunteer blood donors who had recovered from COVID-19. Each collaborating institution followed its own protocols to collect whole blood in K2EDTA tubes. For TCRbeta analysis, collaborators shipped samples in one of three forms: frozen whole blood, isolated PBMCs, or DNA extracted from either of those sample types. General findings and caveats noted by the study authors: The amount of clinical and demographic metadata varied by source and participant and was provided uncurated.

Input material: peripheral blood. The clonotype was recovered from a woman aged 30 to 39 who had recovered from COVID-19.

This receptor carries the CDR3 CASSLGQGNSPLHF. The nucleotide sequence reads as follows: TGCGCCAGCAGCTTGGGACAGGGCAATTCACCCCTCCACTTT. The rearranged segments are TRBV5-1 and TRBJ1-6; a stretch of 7 junction bases matches TRBD1. Taken from cysteine to phenylalanine, the CDR3 has 14 residues. Here the CDR3 DNA is all that survives: 42 bases in frame from base 1. Unmatched junction bases come to 1, with V trimmed by 0 bases and J by 7 bases. Taken from the germline V gene, the CDR1 and CDR2 loops are SGHRS and YFSETQ.